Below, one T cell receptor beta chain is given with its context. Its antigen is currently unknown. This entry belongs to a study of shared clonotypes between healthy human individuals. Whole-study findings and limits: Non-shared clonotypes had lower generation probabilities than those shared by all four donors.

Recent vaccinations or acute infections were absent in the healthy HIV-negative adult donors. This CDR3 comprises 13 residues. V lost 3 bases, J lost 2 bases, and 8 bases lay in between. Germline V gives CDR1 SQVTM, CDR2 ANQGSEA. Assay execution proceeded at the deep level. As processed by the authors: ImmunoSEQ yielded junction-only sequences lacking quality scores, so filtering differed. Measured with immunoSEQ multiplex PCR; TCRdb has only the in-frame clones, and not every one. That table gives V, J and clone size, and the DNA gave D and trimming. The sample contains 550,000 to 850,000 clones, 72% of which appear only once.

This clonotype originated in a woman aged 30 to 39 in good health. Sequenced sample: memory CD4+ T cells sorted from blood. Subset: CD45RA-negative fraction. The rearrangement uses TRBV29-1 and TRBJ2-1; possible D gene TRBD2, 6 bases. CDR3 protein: CSVETSTYNEQFF. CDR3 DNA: TGCAGCGTTGAGACTAGTACCTACAATGAGCAGTTCTTC.